The 2 T cell receptor beta chains given below trace back to one sample, sequenced in a study of response to subunit inactivated influenza vaccine. One entry per CDR3 protein results from TCRdb running MiXCR on the RT-PCR reads. The data hold a few hundred thousand distinct CDR3 sequences, with just over 20% observed a single time. The sample here was PBMCs from blood, taken about 20 months after vaccination. The source is a man between 50 and 70 years old who received an inactivated influenza vaccine.

This sequence joins TRBV4-3 and TRBJ2-3; D perhaps matches TRBD1 (5 bases). The CDR3 has 15 amino acids. Per the germline V gene, CDR1 is LGHNA and CDR2 is YSLEER. V was trimmed by 1 base and J by 1 base, leaving 9 bases between them. The CDR3 bases are TGCGCCAGCAGCCAAGGACAGCCCGGCACAGATACGCAGTATTTT. Translating it yields CASSQGQPGTDTQYF.

The V gene is TRBV28, the J gene TRBJ1-1, with 7 nucleotides matching TRBD1. The CDR3 totals 15 residues. CDR1 is MDHEN and CDR2 is SYDVKM in the germline V gene. V was pared by 6 bases and J by 5 bases, with 12 bases of the junction left unmatched. The DNA for the CDR3 is TGTGCCAGCAGCCCCCCGGCAGGGGGTTATACTGAAGCTTTCTTT. Its translation: CASSPPAGGYTEAFF. Full variable domain (remainder filled in from reference TRBV28 and TRBJ1-1): DVKVTQSSRYLVKRTGEKVFLECVQDMDHENMFWYRQDPGLGLRLIYFSYDVKMKEKGDIPEGYSVSREKKERFSLILESASTNQTSMYLCASSPPAGGYTEAFFGQGTRLTVV.